This entry describes one T cell receptor (beta chain). Using immunoSEQ multiplex PCR, the repertoire was profiled, and TCRdb retains in-frame clones only, with some absent. In the table there are tens of thousands of clones, about 85% of which are singletons. The sample originates from a study of blood T cell repertoires in COVID-19. Trimming removed 5 bases at V and 3 bases at J, with 9 bases between. The CDR3 runs 13 residues. The germline CDR1 and CDR2 sequences are KGHDR and SFDVKD. The chain couples TRBV24-1 to TRBJ1-1; possible D gene TRBD1, 6 bases. The sequenced material came from peripheral blood. This receptor was taken from a human donor in a cohort sampled during active COVID-19. The DNA for the CDR3 is TGTGCCACCAGTGGGGACACCTACACTGAAGCTTTCTTT. Translation: CATSGDTYTEAFF.